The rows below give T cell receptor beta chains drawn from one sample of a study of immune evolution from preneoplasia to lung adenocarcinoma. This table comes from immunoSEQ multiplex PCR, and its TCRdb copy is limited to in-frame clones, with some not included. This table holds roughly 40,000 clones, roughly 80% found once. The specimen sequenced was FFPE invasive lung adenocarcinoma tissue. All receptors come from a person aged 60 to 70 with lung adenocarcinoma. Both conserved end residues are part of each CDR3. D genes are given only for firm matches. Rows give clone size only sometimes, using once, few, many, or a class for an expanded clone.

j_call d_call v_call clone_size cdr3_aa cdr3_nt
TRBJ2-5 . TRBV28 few CASSLVGAQYF TGTGCCAGCAGCCTCGTGGGGGCCCAGTACTTC
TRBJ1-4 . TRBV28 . CASRFSGGRFNEKLFF TGTGCCAGCAGATTTTCGGGGGGCAGGTTTAATGAAAAACTGTTTTTT
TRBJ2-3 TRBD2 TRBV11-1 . CASSRGSVTYPDTQYF TGTGCCAGCAGCCGCGGGAGTGTTACTTACCCGGATACGCAGTATTTT
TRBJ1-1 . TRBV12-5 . CASGLGTGNTEAFF TGTGCTAGTGGTTTGGGTACAGGGAACACTGAAGCTTTCTTT
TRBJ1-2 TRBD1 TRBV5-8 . CASSLAYWDSNYGYTF TGTGCCAGCAGCTTGGCCTACTGGGACAGCAACTATGGCTACACCTTC
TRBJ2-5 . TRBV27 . CASSIGGAQETQYF TGTGCCAGCAGCATCGGCGGAGCCCAAGAGACCCAGTACTTC
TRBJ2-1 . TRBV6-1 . CASSVLHLAEGGDEQFF TGTGCCAGCAGTGTCCTCCATCTAGCGGAGGGGGGTGATGAGCAGTTCTTC
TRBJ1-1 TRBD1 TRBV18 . CASSRSEGANTEAFF TGTGCCAGCTCACGGAGTGAGGGGGCTAACACTGAAGCTTTCTTT
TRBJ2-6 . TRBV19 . CASSRDSSSGANVLTF TGTGCCAGTAGTAGAGATAGTTCGTCTGGGGCCAACGTCCTGACTTTC
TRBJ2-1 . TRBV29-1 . CSVERDSTNEQFF TGCAGCGTCGAACGGGACTCCACAAATGAGCAGTTCTTC
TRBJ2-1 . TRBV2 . CASSEAGVSYNEQFF TGTGCCAGCAGTGAAGCGGGAGTTTCCTACAATGAGCAGTTCTTC
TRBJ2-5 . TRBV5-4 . CASSSRDTKETQYF TGTGCCAGCAGCTCCCGGGACACCAAAGAGACCCAGTACTTC
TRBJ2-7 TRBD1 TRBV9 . CASGLDRDGHEQYF TGTGCCAGCGGCCTGGACAGGGACGGACACGAGCAGTACTTC
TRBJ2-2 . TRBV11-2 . CASSLSALGTGELFF TGTGCCAGCAGCTTATCGGCGTTGGGCACCGGGGAGCTGTTTTTT
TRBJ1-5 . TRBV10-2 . CASSITGQNNQPQHF TGCGCCAGCAGCATAACGGGACAAAACAATCAGCCCCAGCATTTT
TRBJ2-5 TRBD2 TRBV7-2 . CASSSPLTSGRAGGETQYF TGTGCCAGCAGCTCTCCCCTAACTAGCGGGAGGGCCGGTGGGGAGACCCAGTACTTC
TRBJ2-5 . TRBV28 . CASTVQGIETQYF TGTGCCAGCACTGTACAGGGTATAGAGACCCAGTACTTC
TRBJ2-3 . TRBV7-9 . CASSLGSTDTQYF TGTGCCAGCAGCTTAGGAAGCACAGATACGCAGTATTTT
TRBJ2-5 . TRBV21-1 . CASSKVPGRYQETQYF TGTGCCAGCAGCAAGGTCCCGGGACGGTACCAAGAGACCCAGTACTTC
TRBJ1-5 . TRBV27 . CASSPQGPGQPQHF TGTGCCAGCAGTCCCCAGGGGCCGGGACAGCCCCAGCATTTT
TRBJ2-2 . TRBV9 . CASSGSALYHTGELFF TGTGCCAGCAGCGGTTCAGCTCTATATCACACCGGGGAGCTGTTTTTT
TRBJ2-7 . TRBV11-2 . CASTGVGIEQYF TGTGCCAGCACGGGTGTGGGGATCGAGCAGTACTTC
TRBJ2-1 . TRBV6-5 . CASRPGRSFGEQFF TGTGCCAGCAGACCGGGTAGGAGTTTCGGTGAGCAGTTCTTC
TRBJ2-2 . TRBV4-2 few CASSQESRDTGELFF TGTGCCAGCAGCCAAGAGAGTAGGGACACCGGGGAGCTGTTTTTT
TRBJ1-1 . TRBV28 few CASREYRWTEAFF TGTGCCAGCAGGGAGTATCGATGGACTGAAGCTTTCTTT